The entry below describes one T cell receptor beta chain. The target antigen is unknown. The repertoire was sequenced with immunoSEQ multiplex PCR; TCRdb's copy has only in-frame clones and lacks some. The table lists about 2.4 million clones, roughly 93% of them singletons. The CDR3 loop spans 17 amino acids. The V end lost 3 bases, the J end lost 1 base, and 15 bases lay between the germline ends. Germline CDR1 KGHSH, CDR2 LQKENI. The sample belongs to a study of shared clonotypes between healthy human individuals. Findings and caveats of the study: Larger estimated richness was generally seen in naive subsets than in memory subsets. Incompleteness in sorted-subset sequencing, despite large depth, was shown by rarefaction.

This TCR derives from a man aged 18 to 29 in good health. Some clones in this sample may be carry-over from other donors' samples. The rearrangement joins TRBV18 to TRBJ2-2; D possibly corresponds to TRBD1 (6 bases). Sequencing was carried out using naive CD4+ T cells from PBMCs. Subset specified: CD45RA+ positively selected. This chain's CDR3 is CASSPPDRLGNTGELFF. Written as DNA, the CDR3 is TGTGCCAGCTCACCTCCCGACAGGTTGGGGAACACCGGGGAGCTGTTTTTT.